Detailed here is one T cell receptor beta chain. Its target antigen remains unknown. The sample holds no much larger clone one base away, and base qualities are not on file. This sample was included in a study of blood T cell repertoires in COVID-19 (dated by TCRdb to the early 2020s). As for the study more broadly: Collaborator samples came from the United States, Italy and Spain and covered acute and convalescent phases of COVID-19. The prospective study material was composed of cDNA or gDNA derived from T cells, B-cell-depleted T cells, or PBMCs. The dataset comprised deeply sampled blood TCRbeta repertoires from subjects exposed to, actively infected with, or recovered from COVID-19. The repertoires were made available in a free public database intended to serve as a resource for research on the immune response to SARS-CoV-2. Samples came from the ongoing ImmuneRACE study (first 160 participants) plus 1,254 subjects from 6 global collaborators. Sample metadata almost always included a de-identified subject ID, COVID-19 status, age in years and sex. Where available, HLA class I and class II types were taken from metadata supplied by the sample provider and were not determined by assay-based typing. General study outcomes and caveats: Clinical and demographic metadata were provided uncurated, with the amount varying by source and participant.

Participants in the prospective study were aged roughly 18 to 90 years, lived in some 24 United States geographic areas, and enrolled through a virtual design. In the prospective study, cohorts were assigned on the basis of participant-reported clinical history obtained from a screening survey and a study questionnaire. Mobile phlebotomists in the prospective study collected whole blood, serum and a nasopharyngeal or oropharyngeal swab from every participant. Participants in the prospective study had the option to provide additional blood draws and questionnaires over a roughly two-month period. Prospective study blood samples were shipped either frozen or at room temperature before DNA extraction. From cysteine to phenylalanine, the CDR3 is 15 amino acids long. CDR3 DNA is the only sequence kept; it has 45 bases, read in frame from the first base. According to the germline V gene, CDR1 reads MGHRA and CDR2 reads YSYEKL. Cut back by 5 bases and 4 bases, the V and J ends lie 15 bases apart.

TCRbeta CDR3 regions were amplified from genomic DNA by means of the immunoSEQ Assay, a bias-controlled multiplex PCR. The authors' pipeline ran thus. The number of nucleated cells in each sample was estimated by amplification of reference gene primers within the assay. To quantify the absolute abundance of each unique TCRbeta CDR3 rearrangement, sequence reads were collapsed and filtered. For each sample, productive Simpson clonality was calculated by taking the square root of Simpson's diversity index across productive rearrangements. Held by TCRdb, this immuneACCESS table contains in-frame sequences only and omits some clones. Under half of the omission traces to an unresolved V gene where checked; the cause of the rest is unknown. The V and J calls and clone size are taken from that table; D and trimming were inferred from the DNA. For this sample there are 400,000 to 550,000 clones; 87% appear just once. Around 1.8% of the sample comes from the top ten.

This clonotype was obtained from a woman aged 18-29 years with acute COVID-19. The sample was PBMCs or T cells enriched from blood (not recorded which). The rearranged chain carries TRBV4-1 and TRBJ2-1, with a tentative D gene TRBD2 over 6 matching bases. The CDR3 region has the sequence CASSAGRGTYNEQFF. The nucleotides read TGCGCCAGCAGCGCGGGGCGGGGCACTTACAATGAGCAGTTCTTC.